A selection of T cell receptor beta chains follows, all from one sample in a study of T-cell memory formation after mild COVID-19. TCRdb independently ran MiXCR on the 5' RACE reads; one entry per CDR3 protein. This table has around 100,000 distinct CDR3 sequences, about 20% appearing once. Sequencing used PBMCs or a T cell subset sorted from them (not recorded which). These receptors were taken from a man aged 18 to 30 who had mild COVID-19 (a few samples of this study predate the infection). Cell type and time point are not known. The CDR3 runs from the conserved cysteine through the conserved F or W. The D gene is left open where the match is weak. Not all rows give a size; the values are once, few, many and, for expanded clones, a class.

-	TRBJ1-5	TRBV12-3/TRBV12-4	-	CASNFPGQPQHF	TGTGCCAGCAACTTTCCGGGTCAGCCCCAGCATTTT
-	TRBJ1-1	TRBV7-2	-	CASSFRGPTEAFF	TGTGCCAGCAGCTTTCGGGGGCCGACTGAAGCTTTCTTT
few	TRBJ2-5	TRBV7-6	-	CASSLWAPDQEAQYF	TGTGCCAGCAGCTTATGGGCGCCGGATCAAGAGGCCCAGTACTTC
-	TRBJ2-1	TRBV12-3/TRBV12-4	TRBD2	CASSSLAGGGQFF	TGTGCCAGCAGTTCTTTAGCGGGGGGTGGGCAGTTCTTC
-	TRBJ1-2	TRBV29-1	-	CSVGDGGNYGYTF	TGCAGCGTGGGGGATGGCGGTAACTATGGCTACACCTTC
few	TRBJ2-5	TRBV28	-	CASSLDLQETQYF	TGTGCCAGCAGTTTAGATCTCCAAGAGACCCAGTACTTC
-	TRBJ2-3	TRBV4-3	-	CASSQEAKDTQYF	TGCGCCAGCAGCCAAGAAGCAAAAGATACGCAGTATTTT
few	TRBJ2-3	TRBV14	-	CASRGTDTQYF	TGTGCCAGCCGGGGGACAGATACGCAGTATTTT
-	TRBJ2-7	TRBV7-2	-	CASSRDTPYEQYF	TGTGCCAGCTCGCGGGACACACCCTACGAGCAGTACTTC
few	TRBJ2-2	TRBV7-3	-	CASSPAGGLGLNTGELFF	TGTGCCAGCAGCCCCGCCGGGGGGCTAGGTTTAAACACCGGGGAGCTGTTTTTT
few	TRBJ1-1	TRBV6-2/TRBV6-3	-	CASKLGNSNTEAFF	TGTGCCAGCAAGCTGGGCAACTCGAACACTGAAGCTTTCTTT
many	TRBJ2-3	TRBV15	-	CATSRDRPDTQYF	TGTGCCACCAGCAGAGACCGACCGGATACGCAGTATTTT